The subject of this entry is one T cell receptor (beta chain). Germline V gives CDR1 LNHDA, CDR2 SQIVND (reference sequence). This CDR3 comprises 14 residues. Losses at the gene ends were 6 bases for V and 0 bases for J; bases not matched to a gene: 3. The entry originates in a study of OX40 agonist ivuxolimab in advanced cancers. Sequenced by immunoSEQ multiplex PCR; TCRdb stores in-frame clones only, minus some. The repertoire includes over 65,000 clones, more than 70% of them detected once, and 6.5% sits in the top ten. The V gene is TRBV19, the J gene TRBJ1-1, with 8 positions matching TRBD1. Sequences were derived from CD4+ or CD8+ T cells sorted from blood, sampled in a trial of the OX40 agonist ivuxolimab. The TCR was taken from an adult with an advanced solid tumor such as melanoma, head and neck, liver or kidney cancer. DNA of the CDR3: TGTGCCAGTAGGCGGACAGGGTTGAACACTGAAGCTTTCTTT. Translating gives CASRRTGLNTEAFF.